This T cell receptor beta chain was found in a study of cytomegalovirus exposure and HLA in healthy donors. The CDR3 runs 15 residues. V was shortened by 0 bases and J by 9 bases, with 17 bases between the two germline ends. In germline, CDR1 is LGHNA, CDR2 YNFKEQ. This clone was counted a few times. PCR involved 60 Vbeta and 13 Jbeta primers. Profiled with immunoSEQ multiplex PCR; TCRdb holds only in-frame clones, not every one. Of around 300,000 clones in the sample, 70% to 90% were seen once. This sequence joins TRBV4-2 and TRBJ1-2; D is ambiguous. Sequencing used PBMCs. The receptor was isolated from a woman aged 40 to 50 in good health and CMV-seropositive. The CDR3 DNA reads as TGTGCCAGCAGCCAAGAGCCCACAACGGGAGACCGCTACACCTTC. This translates into CASSQEPTTGDRYTF.